Following are 17 T cell receptor beta chains from one sample sequenced in a study of cytomegalovirus exposure and HLA in healthy donors. Amplification used 60 Vbeta primers and 13 Jbeta primers. Assay: immunoSEQ multiplex PCR; the TCRdb copy retains only in-frame clones and omits some. The sample lists around 62,000 clones, around four fifths occurring once. Sequenced input: PBMCs. The receptors originated from a man aged 35 to 55 in good health and CMV-seronegative.

The chain is built from TRBV9 and TRBJ2-1, with 8 bases aligning to TRBD2. The germline V gene encodes CDR1 SGDLS and CDR2 YYNGEE. With 6 bases clipped from V and 3 bases from J, the junction kept 8 bases outside the gene matches. The CDR3 contains 15 residues. The DNA for the CDR3 is TGTGCCAGCAACTCGGCGGGGGGATTCTACAATGAGCAGTTCTTC. Encoded protein: CASNSAGGFYNEQFF.

On this clone itself: The junction does not match germline at one end; this may be a read error. The chain links TRBV7-9 to TRBJ2-7; 7 bases line up with TRBD1. The CDR3 runs 12 residues. The germline gives CDR1 SEHNR, CDR2 FQNEAQ (reference sequence). The CDR3 reads CSSSQQGYGQYF. The CDR3 DNA reads TGTTCCAGCAGCCAACAGGGGTATGGGCAGTACTTC.

The chain joins TRBV5-1 to TRBJ1-1; tentative D call: TRBD1 (5 bases). The CDR3 has 15 amino acids. CDR1 and CDR2 (germline): SGHRS, YFSETQ. The V end was cut by 0 bases, the J end by 0 bases, with 9 bases between. CDR3 coding DNA: TGCGCCAGCAGCTTGGCCGGGGGGATGAACACTGAAGCTTTCTTT. Translation gives CASSLAGGMNTEAFF.

This clone has more than one count but fewer than ten. The J gene is TRBJ1-4, the V gene TRBV5-1; 9 nucleotides match TRBD1. CDR3 length: 15 amino acids. J lost 8 bases, V lost 4 bases, and 9 bases had no gene match. Germline CDR1 SGHRS, CDR2 YFSETQ. This CDR3 is CASSAPDRGGEKLFF. The CDR3, as DNA: TGCGCCAGCAGCGCCCCGGACAGGGGAGGGGAAAAACTGTTTTTT. The variable domain in full, completed from reference TRBV5-1 and TRBJ1-4, reads KAGVTQTPRYLIKTRGQQVTLSCSPISGHRSVSWYQQTPGQGLQFLFEYFSETQRNKGNFPGRFSGRQFSNSRSEMNVSTLELGDSALYLCASSAPDRGGEKLFFGSGTQLSVL.

The chain employs TRBV2 and TRBJ1-5, with no clear D. The CDR3 is 13 amino acids. The V gene's germline CDR1 is SNHLY and CDR2 FYNNEI. Trimming left V 4 bases short and J 5 bases short, with 9 bases between. The CDR3 protein is CASSGGSHQPQHF. DNA of the CDR3: TGTGCCAGCAGTGGAGGGAGTCATCAGCCCCAGCATTTT. The variable domain in full, completed from reference TRBV2 and TRBJ1-5, reads EPEVTQTPSHQVTQMGQEVILRCVPISNHLYFYWYRQILGQKVEFLVSFYNNEISEKSEIFDDQFSVERPDGSNFTLKIRSTKLEDSAMYFCASSGGSHQPQHFGDGTRLSIL.

The chain couples TRBV5-6 to TRBJ2-5, with 8 bases matching TRBD1. CDR1 and CDR2 from the germline V gene are SGHDT and YYEEEE. Germline trimming cut 4 bases from V and 7 bases from J; bases unmatched to any gene: 6. The CDR3 sequence is 13 residues long. The CDR3 nucleotides are TGTGCCAGCAGCCCGGACAGGGCGGGGACCCAGTACTTC. It is translated as CASSPDRAGTQYF.

This clone was detected a few times. The J gene is TRBJ2-4, the V gene TRBV29-1, with D possibly matching TRBD1 (6 bases). CDR1 is SQVTM and CDR2 is ANQGSEA in the germline V gene. The CDR3 consists of 15 residues. The V and J ends lost 6 bases and 0 bases respectively, with 15 bases between them. The CDR3 spells CSVEVGARAKNIQYF. In DNA, the CDR3 is TGCAGCGTGGAGGTGGGGGCGCGAGCCAAAAACATTCAGTACTTC.

The chain uses TRBV2 and TRBJ2-5, with D possibly being TRBD2 (5 bases). CDR3 size: 16 residues. Trimming took 6 bases from V and 9 from J, leaving 26 bases between them. CDR1 is SNHLY, CDR2 FYNNEI, per germline. CDR3 sequence (DNA): TGTGCCAGCAGGGGTCAGACTGGTATAAGAGACGGGGCCCAGTACTTC. Translation: CASRGQTGIRDGAQYF. The variable domain in full, with the rest retrieved from reference TRBV2 and TRBJ2-5, is EPEVTQTPSHQVTQMGQEVILRCVPISNHLYFYWYRQILGQKVEFLVSFYNNEISEKSEIFDDQFSVERPDGSNFTLKIRSTKLEDSAMYFCASRGQTGIRDGAQYFGPGTRLLVL.

The chain links TRBV5-1 to TRBJ2-5; 7 nucleotides align to TRBD1. CDR3 length equals 14 residues. Germline V lookup: CDR1 SGHRS, CDR2 YFSETQ. V dropped 4 bases and J dropped 0; count of bases not matched to a gene: 3. CDR3 coding DNA: TGCGCCAGCAGCCCGACAGGGCACCAAGAGACCCAGTACTTC. This translates into CASSPTGHQETQYF. Full variable domain (outside the CDR3, taken from reference TRBV5-1 and TRBJ2-5): KAGVTQTPRYLIKTRGQQVTLSCSPISGHRSVSWYQQTPGQGLQFLFEYFSETQRNKGNFPGRFSGRQFSNSRSEMNVSTLELGDSALYLCASSPTGHQETQYFGPGTRLLVL.

The gene calls are TRBV10-3 and TRBJ2-3, with D tentatively TRBD1 (6 bases). Trimming removed 7 bases at V and 2 bases at J, with 7 bases between. CDR3 length: 12 residues. In germline, CDR1 is ENHRY, CDR2 SYGVKD. The CDR3 loop reads CAITGDTDTQYF. CDR3 DNA sequence: TGTGCCATCACAGGGGACACAGATACGCAGTATTTT.

This chain uses TRBV5-1 with TRBJ2-5, with D perhaps matching TRBD1 (5 bases). Germline loops: CDR1 SGHRS, CDR2 YFSETQ. The CDR3 is made up of 14 amino acids. V lost 3 bases to trimming and J lost 5 bases, with 14 bases between them. The CDR3 is CASSSRQIGETQYF. The DNA for the CDR3 is TGCGCCAGCAGCTCCAGACAGATCGGCGAGACCCAGTACTTC.

The chain joins TRBV21-1 to TRBJ2-1; TRBD2 reflects the table's D call only, with no check against the DNA. TRBV21-1 constitutes a pseudogene. This CDR3 comprises 15 residues. This CDR3 reads CASSFTSGIYNEQFF. CDR3 coding DNA: TGTGCCAGCAGCTTCACTAGCGGAATTTACAATGAGCAGTTCTTC.

V is TRBV9 and J is TRBJ2-2; the match to TRBD2 covers 12 bases. The CDR3 is 16 amino acids. The junction had 4 bases not matched to a gene; V was cut back by 7 bases and J by 0 bases. Per germline, CDR1 SGDLS and CDR2 YYNGEE. CDR3 coding DNA: TGTGCCAGCGCCCTAGCGGGAGGGCCGAACACCGGGGAGCTGTTTTTT. This encodes CASALAGGPNTGELFF.

This clone has a single count. This chain connects TRBV6-5 to TRBJ1-1; 9 positions agree with TRBD1. This CDR3 region has 14 residues. Germline trimming cut 5 bases from V and 6 bases from J; bases unmatched to any gene: 7. Germline loops: CDR1 MNHEY, CDR2 SVGAGI. Here the CDR3 reads CASSRQGGGAEAFF. In DNA form, the CDR3 reads TGTGCCAGCAGTCGACAGGGGGGGGGCGCTGAAGCTTTCTTT.

The rearrangement links TRBV10-3 to TRBJ1-1, with D hard to call. The length of the CDR3 is 13 residues. V shed 4 bases and J shed 1 base, with 7 bases lying between them. Germline assignment: CDR1 ENHRY and CDR2 SYGVKD. The CDR3 is CAISGQENTEAFF. In nucleotides, the CDR3 is TGTGCCATCAGTGGCCAGGAGAACACTGAAGCTTTCTTT.

Details on this clone: Within the sample, other DNA sequences also encode this same CDR3. V gene TRBV5-1 combines with J gene TRBJ2-5, with D unclear. The CDR3 runs to 16 residues. V lost 4 bases and J lost 2, with 18 bases in between. Germline values: CDR1 SGHRS, CDR2 YFSETQ. DNA of the CDR3: TGCGCCAGCAGCCTGGGTGTTAGCTTTATACAAGAGACCCAGTACTTC. As protein: CASSLGVSFIQETQYF.

V usage is TRBV7-6 and J usage is TRBJ1-3; 7 bases match TRBD1. Germline V gene sequence: CDR1 SGHVS, CDR2 FNYEAQ. The CDR3 spans 16 residues. Losses at the gene ends were 2 bases for V and 2 bases for J; bases not matched to a gene: 6. CDR3 DNA sequence: TGTGCCAGCAGCTTAACGGACAGGCTAACTGGAAACACCATATATTTT. Amino acids: CASSLTDRLTGNTIYF.